Below, 7 T cell receptor beta chains from the same sample are listed, as sequenced in a study of blood T cell repertoires in COVID-19. Clones were sequenced by immunoSEQ multiplex PCR, and TCRdb holds only the in-frame ones, with some missing. The repertoire has around 30,000 clones, around 86% of them found once; the top ten carry around 17%. Sequenced: peripheral blood. Every receptor here comes from a woman aged 55 to 70 with active COVID-19.

J is TRBJ1-2 and V is TRBV10-3, with TRBD1 matching over 7 bases. Germline V CDR1 and CDR2: ENHRY, SYGVKD. V gave up 6 bases and J gave up 0 bases; unmatched junction bases: 16. There are 18 residues in the CDR3. The CDR3 region has the DNA TGTGCCATCAGCCAAATGGACAGGCCGTACCCGGCTAACTATGGCTACACCTTC. Protein sequence: CAISQMDRPYPANYGYTF.

This clone was counted only a few times. The V and J genes are TRBV5-4 and TRBJ2-7, with 9 bases aligning to TRBD1. CDR3 length equals 17 residues. The germline V gene has CDR1 SGHNT and CDR2 YYREEE (reference sequence). With 1 base clipped from V and 5 bases from J, the junction kept 13 bases outside the gene matches. In nucleotides, the CDR3 is TGTGCCAGCAGCTTGAAGGTTGGAACAGGGGGCTTCCACGAGCAGTACTTC. Translated, it gives CASSLKVGTGGFHEQYF. Looking up the rest from reference TRBV5-4 and TRBJ2-7 gives the full variable domain: ETGVTQSPTHLIKTRGQQVTLRCSSQSGHNTVSWYQQALGQGPQFIFQYYREEENGRGNFPPRFSGLQFPNYSSELNVNALELDDSALYLCASSLKVGTGGFHEQYFGPGTRLTVT.

The CDR3 DNA reads TGCGCCAGCAGCTTGGAAGCGGGGGGGCCCATGGATACGCAGTATTTT. This encodes CASSLEAGGPMDTQYF. This chain links TRBV5-1 with TRBJ2-3; 10 positions match TRBD2. The germline V gene has CDR1 SGHRS and CDR2 YFSETQ. The CDR3 runs to 16 residues. Trimming removed 0 bases from V and 6 bases from J; junction bases left unmatched: 7.

V is TRBV28 and J is TRBJ2-1, with 8 positions matching TRBD2. Germline V gene lookup returns CDR1 MDHEN and CDR2 SYDVKM. There are 13 residues in the CDR3. V trimming: 3 bases; J trimming: 7 bases; junction bases outside the gene matches: 2. This CDR3 is CASSFGGVNEQFF. The CDR3 DNA reads as TGTGCCAGCAGTTTCGGGGGGGTGAATGAGCAGTTCTTC.

The V and J genes are TRBV21-1 and TRBJ2-3; no check of the table's D call, TRBD1, against the DNA was made. TRBV21-1 is a known pseudogene. This CDR3 is built from 20 residues. Here the CDR3 DNA reads TGTGCCAGCAGCACCTTGACAGGAGACCTTAGTGAGTTCGCCACAGATACGCAGTATTTT. Protein: CASSTLTGDLSEFATDTQYF.

Of note for this clone: The sample has other DNA sequences that encode this CDR3 too. V gene TRBV5-4 combines with J gene TRBJ2-7; 8 bases fit TRBD1. The germline V gene has CDR1 SGHNT and CDR2 YYREEE (reference sequence). This CDR3 is built from 15 residues. V gave up 4 bases and J gave up 2 bases; unmatched junction bases: 8. The chain's CDR3 is CASSLGGQAAYEQYF. CDR3 sequence (DNA): TGTGCCAGCAGCCTGGGGGGACAGGCTGCCTACGAGCAGTACTTC.

The rearrangement joins TRBV18 to TRBJ2-1; perhaps TRBD2 as D (6 bases). The CDR3 is 13 residues long. Trimming cost V 3 bases and J 8 bases, with 11 bases left between them. Looked up from germline, CDR1 is KGHSH and CDR2 is LQKENI. The CDR3 spells CASSPGGSYEQFF. The DNA for the CDR3 is TGTGCCAGCTCACCGGGGGGTAGCTATGAGCAGTTCTTC.